This record concerns one TCR beta chain sequence. The data were taken from a study of blood T cell repertoires in COVID-19. Study details: The United States, Italy and Spain supplied acute and convalescent COVID-19 samples.

Original methodology: By means of reference gene primer amplification, nucleated cell counts were estimated. TCRdb's copy holds only in-frame clones and misses some; the assay was immunoSEQ multiplex PCR. From that table come the V and J calls and clone size; the DNA was used to work out D and trimming. This table has 130,000 to 150,000 clones, around 81% appearing once. The CDR3 loop spans 13 amino acids. Germline V gene sequence: CDR1 SGHVS, CDR2 FQNEAQ. V gave up 5 bases and J gave up 12 bases; unmatched junction bases: 10. The sequence came from a man aged 55 to 70 with active or convalescent COVID-19. The sequencing sample was made of peripheral blood. This chain links TRBV7-8 with TRBJ1-2; TRBD1 agrees at 9 bases. CDR3 DNA sequence: TGTGCCAGCAGCATGGGACAGGGAAAGGGGGACACCTTC. This codes for CASSMGQGKGDTF.